Each of the 28 T cell receptor beta chains below was sequenced from the same sample in a study of beta chain features in type 1 diabetes. The isolated RNA, all of it, was reverse transcribed, so expressed TCRB transcripts were what got sequenced. Using immunoSEQ multiplex PCR, the repertoire was profiled, and TCRdb retains in-frame clones only, with some absent. The data hold fewer than 200,000 clones, with about 13% observed a single time. The sequenced sample consisted of central memory CD4+ T cells from blood. The receptors originated from a woman aged 18-35 years in good health.

The V call is TRBV7-2, the J call TRBJ2-7; a weak D match, TRBD1 (6 bases). This CDR3 is 17 amino acids long. Germline V lookup: CDR1 SGHTA, CDR2 FQGNSA. The V end lost 1 base, the J end lost 0 bases, and 16 bases lay between the germline ends. Here the CDR3 DNA reads TGTGCCAGCAGCTTAGAAATTGGCAGGGGAAGCTCCTACGAGCAGTACTTC. Encoded protein: CASSLEIGRGSSYEQYF.

The V and J genes are TRBV18 and TRBJ2-5; TRBD1 matches at 7 bases. The ends lost 6 bases at V and 4 bases at J; junction bases unmatched: 8. Germline-derived CDR1 and CDR2 are KGHSH and LQKENI. The CDR3 spans 14 residues. The CDR3 spells CASSPVTGSETQYF. CDR3 sequence (DNA): TGTGCCAGCTCCCCCGTGACAGGGTCAGAGACCCAGTACTTC. Together with reference TRBV18 and TRBJ2-5, the CDR3 gives the full variable domain: NAGVMQNPRHLVRRRGQEARLRCSPMKGHSHVYWYRQLPEEGLKFMVYLQKENIIDESGMPKERFSAEFPKEGPSILRIQQVVRGDSAAYFCASSPVTGSETQYFGPGTRLLVL.

This clone was seen ten or more times. V and J are TRBV6-7 and TRBJ1-1, with 8 positions matching TRBD1. TRBV6-7 is an ORF for which the function is uncertain. The length of the CDR3 is 13 residues. J lost 3 bases, V lost 9 bases, and 6 bases had no gene match. The CDR3 nucleotides are TGTGCCAGTAAGACAGGGGAGGACACTGAAGCTTTCTTT. Its translation: CASKTGEDTEAFF.

This chain connects TRBV7-2 to TRBJ2-3; the D is unclear. Trimming took 5 bases from V and 0 from J, leaving 6 bases between them. Germline values: CDR1 SGHTA, CDR2 FQGNSA. The CDR3 loop spans 13 amino acids. CDR3 sequence: CASSPTSTDTQYF. CDR3 sequence (DNA): TGTGCCAGCAGCCCGACAAGCACAGATACGCAGTATTTT.

This clone was counted ten times or more. The chain employs TRBV14 and TRBJ2-7; D is possibly TRBD2 (6 bases). CDR1 is SGHDN and CDR2 is FVKESK in the germline V gene. This CDR3 has 14 amino acids. V lost 1 base, J lost 7 bases, and 14 bases lay in between. The DNA of the CDR3 is TGTGCCAGCAGCCAAGCAGGGACTCGCGGTGAGCAGTACTTC. This codes for CASSQAGTRGEQYF.

In its sample, this clone was seen a few times. The rearrangement links TRBV11-2 to TRBJ1-4, with TRBD1 as a possible D gene (5 bases). Trimming stripped 0 bases from V and 8 bases from J, with 19 bases between. Germline loops: CDR1 SGHAT, CDR2 FQNNGV. CDR3 size: 17 residues. This CDR3 is CASSLDQVRQGYEKLFF. The DNA of the CDR3 is TGTGCCAGCAGCTTAGATCAAGTAAGGCAGGGTTACGAAAAACTGTTTTTT.

This clone was recorded a few times. The chain combines TRBV28 with TRBJ1-1, with a weak D call TRBD1 (5 bases). V was trimmed by 2 bases and J by 2 bases, leaving 9 bases between them. Germline V gene lookup returns CDR1 MDHEN and CDR2 SYDVKM. The CDR3 consists of 14 residues. The CDR3 reads CASSLTTGNTEAFF. CDR3 coding DNA: TGTGCCAGCAGTTTAACTACAGGTAACACTGAAGCTTTCTTT.

This clone has more than one count but fewer than ten. The chain links TRBV4-2 to TRBJ2-2; 11 bases align to TRBD2. This CDR3 spans 17 amino acids. J was trimmed by 5 bases and V by 3 bases; bases with no gene match: 8. In germline, CDR1 is LGHNA, CDR2 YNFKEQ. The DNA of the CDR3 is TGTGCCAGCAGCCAGGCCTCCGGGACTAGCGGTACCGGGGAGCTGTTTTTT. This encodes CASSQASGTSGTGELFF.

V and J are TRBV4-1 and TRBJ1-4; unclear D gene. Germline values: CDR1 MGHRA, CDR2 YSYEKL. The CDR3 is 14 amino acids. V was clipped by 1 base and J by 5 bases, with 8 bases between them. In nucleotides, the CDR3 is TGCGCCAGCAGCCAAGGAGGCGGGAATGAAAAACTGTTTTTT. This encodes CASSQGGGNEKLFF.

The chain combines TRBV7-6 with TRBJ2-1; 8 bases match TRBD2. This CDR3 is 14 amino acids long. Germline assignment: CDR1 SGHVS and CDR2 FNYEAQ. Trimming removed 5 bases from V and 7 bases from J; junction bases left unmatched: 7. CDR3 amino acids: CASSPGVAGNEQFF. Written as DNA, the CDR3 is TGTGCCAGCAGCCCCGGGGTAGCGGGGAATGAGCAGTTCTTC.

This clone was observed a few times. The chain links TRBV7-9 to TRBJ2-1; the D gene is possibly TRBD1 (5 bases). Trimming took 2 bases from V and 8 from J, leaving 16 bases between them. Germline CDR1 and CDR2: SEHNR and FQNEAQ (reference sequence). The CDR3 runs to 15 residues. The CDR3 bases are TGTGCCAGCAGCTTAAGTCCCGCAGGGAACCATGAGCAGTTCTTC. This gives the protein CASSLSPAGNHEQFF.

In its sample, this clone was seen a few times. The chain recombines TRBV29-1 with TRBJ2-5; maybe TRBD2 (6 bases). CDR1 is SQVTM, CDR2 ANQGSEA, per germline. CDR3 length: 15 amino acids. The V and J ends lost 4 bases and 7 bases respectively, with 22 bases between them. CDR3 sequence: CSVAGVGFLGGTQYF. For the CDR3, the DNA is TGCAGCGTTGCGGGAGTGGGCTTTTTGGGGGGGACCCAGTACTTC. Complete variable domain (other parts from reference TRBV29-1 and TRBJ2-5): SAVISQKPSRDICQRGTSLTIQCQVDSQVTMMFWYRQQPGQSLTLIATANQGSEATYESGFVIDKFPISRPNLTFSTLTVSNMSPEDSSIYLCSVAGVGFLGGTQYFGPGTRLLVL.

This chain links TRBV7-3 with TRBJ2-1; 8 bases line up with TRBD2. V lost 5 bases and J lost 2; bases outside the gene matches: 8. Germline CDR1 and CDR2: SGHTA and FQGTGA. There are 16 residues in the CDR3. DNA of the CDR3: TGTGCCAGCAGCCCCTCCAGCGGGGGACCCTACAATGAGCAGTTCTTC. The encoded protein is CASSPSSGGPYNEQFF.

V usage is TRBV30 and J usage is TRBJ2-7, with TRBD1 matching over 9 bases. Germline CDR1 and CDR2: GTSNPN and SVGIG (reference sequence). V lost 0 bases, J lost 4 bases, and 4 bases stayed unmatched. This CDR3 has 14 residues. In DNA, the CDR3 is TGTGCCTGGAGTGTCGGACAGGGGATGTACGAGCAGTACTTC. Encoded protein: CAWSVGQGMYEQYF.

This clone was counted only a few times. This chain joins TRBV4-2 and TRBJ2-1, with 9 bases identical to TRBD2. CDR3 length: 16 amino acids. Germline lookup yields CDR1 LGHNA and CDR2 YNFKEQ. The V and J ends lost 4 bases and 0 bases, in that order; junction bases with no gene match: 4. The DNA of the CDR3 is TGTGCCAGCAGCCCTAGCGGGGTAATCTCCTACAATGAGCAGTTCTTC. Translated, it gives CASSPSGVISYNEQFF.

The rearrangement joins TRBV2 to TRBJ1-5; weak D call: TRBD1 (6 bases). This CDR3 has 14 amino acids. Deletions cut 3 bases from V and 6 bases from J, with 12 bases between. Germline CDR1 SNHLY, CDR2 FYNNEI. CDR3 sequence (DNA): TGTGCCAGCAGTGACCAGGGGAAAAGTCAGCCCCAGCATTTT. It encodes CASSDQGKSQPQHF. Full variable domain (missing parts from reference TRBV2 and TRBJ1-5): EPEVTQTPSHQVTQMGQEVILRCVPISNHLYFYWYRQILGQKVEFLVSFYNNEISEKSEIFDDQFSVERPDGSNFTLKIRSTKLEDSAMYFCASSDQGKSQPQHFGDGTRLSIL.

This clone was counted only a few times. The chain recombines TRBV23-1 with TRBJ2-3, with 7 bases that match TRBD1. TRBV23-1 carries the ORF label, with uncertain function. V was pared by 0 bases and J by 2 bases, with 2 bases of the junction left unmatched. This CDR3 is built from 15 residues. DNA for the CDR3: TGCGCCAGCAGTCAATCTGGGACAGTCACAGATACGCAGTATTTT. Its protein is CASSQSGTVTDTQYF.

This sequence joins TRBV28 and TRBJ2-1; TRBD2 matches 14 bases. CDR1 MDHEN and CDR2 SYDVKM come from the germline V gene. Losses at the gene ends were 7 bases for V and 10 bases for J; bases not matched to a gene: 12. The length of the CDR3 is 16 residues. In nucleotides, the CDR3 is TGTGCCAGCACCAATTTGGGGACTAGCGGGAGCTGGGAGCAGTTCTTC. Encoded protein: CASTNLGTSGSWEQFF.

As DNA, the CDR3 is TGTGCCAGCACCGACAGCGCCCGACAAGAGACCCAGTACTTC. It specifies CASTDSARQETQYF. The J gene is TRBJ2-5, the V gene TRBV6-6; TRBD1 might be the D (5 bases). V was shortened by 7 bases and J by 2 bases, with 14 bases between the two germline ends. CDR3 length equals 14 residues. The germline V gene has CDR1 MNHNY and CDR2 SVGAGI (reference sequence).

The V and J genes are TRBV30 and TRBJ2-4; the D gene is possibly TRBD2 (6 bases). Trimming stripped 5 bases from V and 0 bases from J, with 8 bases between. The CDR3 totals 13 residues. Germline assignment: CDR1 GTSNPN and CDR2 SVGIG (reference sequence). The CDR3 loop is CAWAGLAKNIQYF. The CDR3, as DNA: TGTGCCTGGGCGGGGCTAGCCAAAAACATTCAGTACTTC.

The gene calls are TRBV11-2 and TRBJ2-5; TRBD2 matches at 12 bases. Trimming at V came to 5 bases and at J to 5 bases, leaving 6 bases not matched to a gene. Germline CDR1 and CDR2: SGHAT and FQNNGV. The CDR3 is made up of 15 amino acids. CDR3 sequence reads: CASSLTSGRRETQYF. The CDR3 nucleotides read TGTGCCAGCAGCCTAACTAGCGGGAGGAGGGAGACCCAGTACTTC.

This clone appeared a few times. The genes are TRBV6-6 and TRBJ2-3, with D uncertain. Germline values: CDR1 MNHNY, CDR2 SVGAGI (reference sequence). V shed 6 bases and J shed 4 bases, with 8 bases lying between them. The CDR3 is 12 residues long. The CDR3 region has the DNA TGTGCCAGCAGGACCCAGGCAGATACGCAGTATTTT. It is translated as CASRTQADTQYF.

This clone was observed a few times. This chain uses TRBV18 with TRBJ2-3; D not resolved. CDR3 size: 15 residues. The V gene lost 2 bases and the J gene lost 2 bases, with 11 bases spanning the gap. Looked up from germline, CDR1 is KGHSH and CDR2 is LQKENI. This CDR3 reads CASSPTEQNTDTQYF. In DNA form, the CDR3 reads TGTGCCAGCTCACCAACGGAACAGAACACAGATACGCAGTATTTT.

This clone was picked up a small number of times. The chain is built from TRBV7-8 and TRBJ2-3, with 10 bases lining up with TRBD1. Germline CDR1 is SGHVS and CDR2 is FQNEAQ. This CDR3 spans 17 amino acids. J lost 4 bases, V lost 1 base, and 8 bases had no gene match. The CDR3 is CASSLGPGQGRSDTQYF. CDR3 nucleotide sequence: TGTGCCAGCAGCTTAGGTCCGGGACAGGGGAGGTCAGATACGCAGTATTTT.

This clone was detected only a few times. The chain is built from TRBV27 and TRBJ1-4, with D perhaps TRBD1 (6 bases). Trimming shortened V by 4 bases and J by 4 bases, and 13 bases separated the two germline ends. The germline V gene has CDR1 MNHEY and CDR2 SMNVEV (reference sequence). The CDR3 totals 15 residues. CDR3 DNA: TGTGCCAGCAGTTCATCAGGGGTGGGTAATGAAAAACTGTTTTTT. Residues: CASSSSGVGNEKLFF.

The chain couples TRBV9 to TRBJ1-5; D is unresolved. Germline V gene lookup returns CDR1 SGDLS and CDR2 YYNGEE. The V end lost 0 bases, the J end lost 7 bases, and 11 bases lay between the germline ends. There are 14 residues in the CDR3. The CDR3 loop is CASSVGGFGQPQHF. The CDR3 region has the DNA TGTGCCAGCAGCGTAGGCGGATTCGGCCAGCCCCAGCATTTT.

A few counts support this clone. The same CDR3 is also encoded by other DNA sequences in this sample. This chain connects TRBV18 to TRBJ2-5; a possible D gene is TRBD1 (5 bases). The CDR3 contains 14 residues. Germline V gene lookup returns CDR1 KGHSH and CDR2 LQKENI. Trimming shortened V by 2 bases and J by 2 bases, and 9 bases separated the two germline ends. This chain's CDR3 is CASSPRQLQETQYF. The CDR3 coding sequence is TGTGCCAGCTCACCAAGACAGCTACAAGAGACCCAGTACTTC.

The chain uses TRBV6-1 and TRBJ2-7; the match to TRBD2 covers 11 bases. Trimming took 5 bases from V and 0 from J; bases not matched to a gene: 3. CDR3 length: 15 residues. The germline V gene encodes CDR1 MNHNS and CDR2 SASEGT. Here the CDR3 DNA reads TGTGCCAGCAGTCCCGGGACTAGCGGCTCCTACGAGCAGTACTTC. This translates into CASSPGTSGSYEQYF.